Following are 23 T cell receptor beta chains from one sample sequenced in a study of blood T cell repertoires in COVID-19. Repertoires were generated with immunoSEQ multiplex PCR, while TCRdb's copy carries only in-frame clones and drops some. This table holds hundreds of thousands of clones, approximately 84% found once. The specimen sequenced was PBMCs or T cells enriched from blood (not recorded which). These receptors were obtained from a man younger than 45 who had recovered from COVID-19.

This rearrangement joins TRBV24-1 to TRBJ1-1; a possible D gene is TRBD1 (5 bases). The CDR3 extends over 14 amino acids. CDR1 is KGHDR and CDR2 is SFDVKD in the germline V gene. The V end was cut by 3 bases, the J end by 6 bases, with 13 bases between. The chain's CDR3 is CATSDARDSPEAFF. CDR3 nucleotide sequence: TGTGCCACCAGTGATGCCCGGGACTCGCCTGAAGCTTTCTTT.

CDR3 protein: CASRATGSGANVLTF. CDR3 sequence (DNA): TGCGCCAGCAGGGCAACAGGGAGCGGGGCCAACGTCCTGACTTTC. The chain couples TRBV5-1 to TRBJ2-6; possible D gene TRBD1, 6 bases. Trimming pared 5 bases from V and 4 bases from J, leaving 13 bases between. This CDR3 comprises 15 residues. Looked up from germline, CDR1 is SGHRS and CDR2 is YFSETQ.

The CDR3 coding sequence is TGTGCCAGCAGGATCCGACAGGGGGGCAATCAGCCCCAGCATTTT. Translating it yields CASRIRQGGNQPQHF. This chain connects TRBV6-4 to TRBJ1-5; 9 nucleotides agree with TRBD1. Per germline, CDR1 MRHNA and CDR2 SNTAGT. V shed 6 bases, J shed 2 bases, and the junction held 5 bases outside the gene matches. CDR3 size: 15 residues.

This clone appeared once. The genes are TRBV6-5 and TRBJ1-1; D ambiguous. V was pared by 6 bases and J by 0 bases, with 11 bases between. The CDR3 consists of 14 residues. Germline V gene data show CDR1 as MNHEY and CDR2 as SVGAGI. The CDR3 sequence: CASSHGDLNTEAFF. Here the CDR3 DNA reads TGTGCCAGCAGCCACGGGGATTTGAACACTGAAGCTTTCTTT.

J is TRBJ2-2 and V is TRBV11-3, with D perhaps matching TRBD2 (5 bases). This CDR3 contains 18 residues. Deletions cut 3 bases from V and 0 bases from J, with 17 bases between. CDR1 and CDR2 from the germline V gene are SGHNT and YENEEA. As DNA, the CDR3 is TGTGCCAGCAGCTTTCGTTACGGGATCTCCGCGAACACCGGGGAGCTGTTTTTT. Translating gives CASSFRYGISANTGELFF.

The chain is built from TRBV16 and TRBJ1-2, with 7 positions matching TRBD1. The V gene end was trimmed by 4 bases and the J gene end by 3 bases; junction bases not matched to a gene: 8. Germline V gene lookup returns CDR1 KGHSY and CDR2 FQNENV. CDR3 length equals 15 residues. The CDR3 spells CASSLRQGLHYGYTF. The CDR3 nucleotides are TGTGCCAGCAGCCTACGACAGGGCTTACACTATGGCTACACCTTC.

The chain employs TRBV10-3 and TRBJ1-1, with D unclear. Trimming removed 5 bases at V and 2 bases at J, with 9 bases between. CDR1 is ENHRY and CDR2 is SYGVKD in the germline V gene. The length of the CDR3 is 13 residues. CDR3 amino acids: CAISSRDNTEAFF. CDR3 nucleotides: TGTGCCATCAGTAGCCGGGATAACACTGAAGCTTTCTTT.

This rearrangement joins TRBV6-5 to TRBJ1-2, with 8 bases identical to TRBD1. The junction had 3 bases not matched to a gene; V was cut back by 4 bases and J by 2 bases. CDR3 size: 14 residues. CDR1 is MNHEY and CDR2 is SVGAGI in the germline V gene. CDR3: CASSLDRANYGYTF. The CDR3 DNA reads as TGTGCCAGCAGTTTGGACAGGGCCAACTATGGCTACACCTTC.

V usage is TRBV28 and J usage is TRBJ1-1; a possible D gene is TRBD1 (5 bases). Trimming took 6 bases from V and 1 from J, leaving 9 bases between them. The CDR3 contains 13 residues. CDR1 MDHEN and CDR2 SYDVKM come from the germline V gene. The DNA for the CDR3 is TGTGCCAGCAGCCAAACAGGGAACACTGAAGCTTTCTTT. This codes for CASSQTGNTEAFF.

The chain has TRBV19 and TRBJ2-7; D might be TRBD1 (6 bases). This CDR3 region has 15 residues. V lost 1 base and J 3 bases, leaving 13 bases between the germline ends. Germline-derived CDR1 and CDR2 are LNHDA and SQIVND (reference sequence). This chain's CDR3 is CASSIAAQGGYEQYF. CDR3 sequence (DNA): TGTGCCAGTAGTATAGCGGCACAGGGCGGCTACGAGCAGTACTTC. Complete variable domain (other parts from reference TRBV19 and TRBJ2-7): DGGITQSPKYLFRKEGQNVTLSCEQNLNHDAMYWYRQDPGQGLRLIYYSQIVNDFQKGDIAEGYSVSREKKESFPLTVTSAQKNPTAFYLCASSIAAQGGYEQYFGPGTRLTVT.

The chain employs TRBV19 and TRBJ2-1; 8 bases fit TRBD1. J gave up 2 bases and V 5 bases, and 8 bases lay outside the gene matches. Looked up from germline, CDR1 is LNHDA and CDR2 is SQIVND (reference sequence). The CDR3 runs 16 residues. DNA for the CDR3: TGTGCCAGTAGTTGGACAGGGAGCACCCCCTACAATGAGCAGTTCTTC. It codes for CASSWTGSTPYNEQFF.

This clone was counted between two and nine times. J is TRBJ1-1 and V is TRBV18; the match to TRBD1 covers 12 bases. Germline V CDR1 and CDR2: KGHSH, LQKENI. J was trimmed by 5 bases and V by 3 bases; bases with no gene match: 4. CDR3 length equals 15 residues. DNA of the CDR3: TGTGCCAGCTCACCCGGGACAGGGGGCGCGACTGAAGCTTTCTTT. It is translated as CASSPGTGGATEAFF. Full variable domain (outside the CDR3, taken from reference TRBV18 and TRBJ1-1): NAGVMQNPRHLVRRRGQEARLRCSPMKGHSHVYWYRQLPEEGLKFMVYLQKENIIDESGMPKERFSAEFPKEGPSILRIQQVVRGDSAAYFCASSPGTGGATEAFFGQGTRLTVV.

The J gene is TRBJ2-1, the V gene TRBV5-1, with TRBD2 matching over 8 bases. The germline CDR1 and CDR2 sequences are SGHRS and YFSETQ. Trimming cost V 4 bases and J 9 bases; bases outside gene matches: 15. The CDR3 runs 16 residues. The CDR3 DNA follows: TGCGCCAGCAGCCTCGGTTGGCGGGAGGTGGGAGGTGAGCAGTTCTTC. It is translated as CASSLGWREVGGEQFF.

The chain uses TRBV27 and TRBJ2-7; possibly TRBD2 for D (6 bases). Looked up from germline, CDR1 is MNHEY and CDR2 is SMNVEV (reference sequence). The CDR3 contains 12 residues. The V and J ends lost 3 bases and 6 bases respectively, with 9 bases between them. CDR3 protein: CASSFGGVEQYF. In DNA, the CDR3 is TGTGCCAGCAGTTTCGGAGGGGTCGAGCAGTACTTC.

This chain joins TRBV24-1 and TRBJ1-5; TRBD1 agrees at 10 bases. The germline CDR1 and CDR2 sequences are KGHDR and SFDVKD. The CDR3 has 16 amino acids. With 3 bases clipped from V and 0 bases from J, the junction kept 1 base outside the gene matches. CDR3 sequence: CATSDRTGGSNQPQHF. CDR3 nucleotides: TGTGCCACCAGTGATCGGACAGGGGGTAGCAATCAGCCCCAGCATTTT.

The chain is built from TRBV10-1 and TRBJ1-6; no clear D gene. Germline CDR1 and CDR2: WNHNN and SYGVQD (reference sequence). The CDR3 runs 15 residues. The V end was cut by 5 bases, the J end by 2 bases, with 10 bases between. The CDR3 nucleotides read TGCGCCAGCAGTCCGGGAAGGACCTATAATTCACCCCTCCACTTT. Translation gives CASSPGRTYNSPLHF.

The genes are TRBV2 and TRBJ2-6; TRBD1 matches 8 bases. The CDR3 is 15 residues long. Germline loops: CDR1 SNHLY, CDR2 FYNNEI. With 5 bases clipped from V and 2 bases from J, the junction kept 2 bases outside the gene matches. CDR3 DNA: TGTGCCAGCAGTCCGGACAGGGCTGGGGCCAACGTCCTGACTTTC. It codes for CASSPDRAGANVLTF.

The chain is built from TRBV2 and TRBJ2-6, with D possibly matching TRBD2 (6 bases). Trimming pared 3 bases from V and 2 bases from J, leaving 8 bases between. CDR3 size: 15 residues. Per germline, CDR1 SNHLY and CDR2 FYNNEI. The CDR3 region is CASSEGGAGANVLTF. The CDR3 nucleotides read TGTGCCAGCAGTGAGGGGGGAGCTGGGGCCAACGTCCTGACTTTC.

The table lists this clone with a few counts. The V call is TRBV9, the J call TRBJ1-6; D gene uncertain. Germline assignment: CDR1 SGDLS and CDR2 YYNGEE. The CDR3 loop spans 15 amino acids. The V end lost 0 bases, the J end lost 8 bases, and 12 bases lay between the germline ends. CDR3 bases: TGTGCCAGCAGCGTAGAGGGTGGGGAGGATTCACCCCTCCACTTT. The encoded protein is CASSVEGGEDSPLHF.

The chain links TRBV30 to TRBJ2-5, with D perhaps TRBD1 (6 bases). Between the trimmed V and J ends, which lost 3 bases and 5 bases, there was a span of 13 bases. The CDR3 sequence is 13 residues long. The germline CDR1 and CDR2 sequences are GTSNPN and SVGIG (reference sequence). CDR3 region: CAWRATGLETQYF. The DNA of the CDR3 is TGTGCCTGGAGGGCTACAGGGTTGGAGACCCAGTACTTC.

CDR3 loop: CSVEWRGTLEETQYF. The CDR3 DNA reads TGCAGCGTTGAGTGGCGGGGGACGCTTGAAGAGACCCAGTACTTC. The chain is built from TRBV29-1 and TRBJ2-5; TRBD2 matches 7 bases. Germline lookup yields CDR1 SQVTM and CDR2 ANQGSEA. The CDR3 is 15 residues long. Trimming cost V 3 bases and J 3 bases; bases outside gene matches: 10.

This clone was seen a single time. CDR3 nucleotide sequence: TGTGCCAGCAGCTTTCCCCCGGGGGGAGCGGTGGAGACCCAGTACTTC. Residues: CASSFPPGGAVETQYF. The V gene is TRBV7-9, the J gene TRBJ2-5; 7 positions agree with TRBD2. Germline assignment: CDR1 SEHNR and CDR2 FQNEAQ (reference sequence). Trimming at V came to 3 bases and at J to 5 bases, leaving 12 bases not matched to a gene. The length of the CDR3 is 16 residues.

The rearrangement uses TRBV3-1 (or the pseudogene TRBV3-2) and TRBJ1-5; D possibly corresponds to TRBD1 (5 bases). The V gene lost 1 base and the J gene lost 5 bases, with 9 bases spanning the gap. The CDR3 has 14 amino acids. Germline V gene data show CDR1 as LGHDT and CDR2 as YNNKEL (reference sequence). This CDR3 reads CASSQAAGHQPQHF. CDR3 sequence (DNA): TGTGCCAGCAGCCAAGCGGCGGGGCATCAGCCCCAGCATTTT.